Listed below are T cell receptor beta chains from one sample, sequenced in a study of OX40 agonist ivuxolimab in advanced cancers. This table comes from immunoSEQ multiplex PCR, and its TCRdb copy is limited to in-frame clones, with some not included. In the table there are about 110,000 clones, approximately 90% of which are singletons. The sample in question was CD4+ or CD8+ T cells sorted from blood, obtained in a trial of the OX40 agonist ivuxolimab. The source is an adult with an advanced solid tumor such as melanoma, head and neck, liver or kidney cancer. CDR3s include the opening cysteine and the closing phenylalanine or tryptophan. D genes are given only for firm matches. Rows give clone size only sometimes, using once, few, many, or a class for an expanded clone.

D	size	V	J	DNA	CDR3
NA	NA	TRBV6-5	TRBJ1-1	TGTGCCAGCAGCTCTACTGGGGCCACTGAAGCTTTCTTT	CASSSTGATEAFF
NA	NA	TRBV11-2	TRBJ2-5	TGTGCCAGCACCAAAGGGACTGCACAAGAGACCCAGTACTTC	CASTKGTAQETQYF
NA	NA	TRBV21-1	TRBJ2-7	NA	CASSKVGQGANNEQYF
TRBD2	NA	TRBV5-1	TRBJ2-7	TGCGCCAGCAGCACCGGACTAGCGGGAGGTAGGAGTTCCTACGAGCAGTACTTC	CASSTGLAGGRSSYEQYF
TRBD2	once	TRBV9	TRBJ2-7	TGTGCCAGCAGCGCGAGGACTAGCGGTCCCTACGAGCAGTACTTC	CASSARTSGPYEQYF
NA	NA	TRBV5-1	TRBJ1-2	TGCGCCAGCAGCTTACCGGGTACGAACTATGGCTACACCTTC	CASSLPGTNYGYTF
NA	NA	TRBV10-3	TRBJ2-3	TGTGCCATCACATCACAGGGAACCGGGGGAGATACGCAGTATTTT	CAITSQGTGGDTQYF
NA	once	TRBV19	TRBJ1-2	TGTGCCAGCGCGGTGCGGGGATTGAACTATGGCTACACCTTC	CASAVRGLNYGYTF
TRBD2	NA	TRBV29-1	TRBJ2-3	TGCAGCGTTTTACTAGCGCGCGGGACGCAGTATTTT	CSVLLARGTQYF
TRBD1	NA	TRBV6-6	TRBJ2-7	TGTGCCAGCAGCACGCCAGGGGGCTCCCGGGAGCAGTACTTC	CASSTPGGSREQYF
NA	few	TRBV7-6	TRBJ2-5	TGTGCCAGCAGCTTAGGCAGCGAGACCCAGTACTTC	CASSLGSETQYF
NA	NA	TRBV19	TRBJ2-7	TGTGCCATCAGGGTTATGGGATCCTACGAGCAGTACTTC	CAIRVMGSYEQYF
NA	NA	TRBV7-3	TRBJ2-2	TGTGCCAGCAGCTCCCCCGGGACCACCGGGGAGCTGTTTTTT	CASSSPGTTGELFF
NA	NA	TRBV19	TRBJ2-7	TGTGCCAGTAGTATAGGCCAGGGGATCGCGTCTTACGAGCAGTACTTC	CASSIGQGIASYEQYF
TRBD1	NA	TRBV5-4	TRBJ2-7	TGTGCCAGCAGCCTTGATAGGGGGCGTCCCTACGAGCAGTACTTC	CASSLDRGRPYEQYF
NA	NA	TRBV29-1	TRBJ1-2	TGCAGCGGACAGACCGGGCGCACGGGTGGCTACACCTTC	CSGQTGRTGGYTF
TRBD1	once	TRBV11-3	TRBJ2-7	TGTGCCAGCAGCTTAGTGTCCGGGACAGCGGACTTC	CASSLVSGTADF
NA	NA	TRBV4-1	TRBJ1-2	TGCGCCAGCAGCCAAAGGGCCAGGGGAGATGGCTACACCTTC	CASSQRARGDGYTF
NA	NA	TRBV6-1	TRBJ2-7	TGTGCCAGCTCATGGACGGGAGAACCCCCCTACGAGCAGTACTTC	CASSWTGEPPYEQYF
NA	NA	TRBV30	TRBJ2-7	TGTGCCTGGAGTGCTCCGGGGCTCTACGAGCAGTACTTC	CAWSAPGLYEQYF
NA	NA	TRBV7-9	TRBJ1-2	TGTGCCAGCAGCACACTCTATGGCTACACCTTC	CASSTLYGYTF
TRBD2	once	TRBV5-1	TRBJ2-7	TGCGCCAGCAGCCCTAGCGGGAGGGCCTACGAGCAGTACTTC	CASSPSGRAYEQYF
TRBD1	NA	TRBV19	TRBJ2-5	TGTGCCAGTAGTATCCCGACAGGGGGTGGGGAGACCCAGTACTTC	CASSIPTGGGETQYF
TRBD1	NA	TRBV6-5	TRBJ1-6	TGTGCCAGCAGTTCCAGGACAGGGTATAATTCACCCCTCCACTTT	CASSSRTGYNSPLHF
TRBD1	once	TRBV7-9	TRBJ2-7	TGTGCCAGCAGCTTGGGCGTTGGGACAGGGGCCGAGCAGTACTTC	CASSLGVGTGAEQYF
TRBD1	once	TRBV6-5	TRBJ2-7	TGTGCCATCCGGACAGGGGGCTTAGGGTACGAGCAGTACTTC	CAIRTGGLGYEQYF
NA	NA	TRBV28	TRBJ1-1	TGTGCCAGCTGGCAGAGGGTGAACACTGAAGCTTTCTTT	CASWQRVNTEAFF
NA	NA	TRBV27	TRBJ1-2	TGTGCCAGCAGGGGTACAGGGACTAACTATGGCTACACCTTC	CASRGTGTNYGYTF
NA	few	TRBV5-1	TRBJ2-1	TGCGCCAGCAGCCCCACCGGGACTCCCTACAATGAGCAGTTCTTC	CASSPTGTPYNEQFF
NA	NA	TRBV29-1	TRBJ2-5	TGCAGCGTCTCTAGCGGACAGAAGACCCAGTACTTC	CSVSSGQKTQYF
NA	NA	TRBV27	TRBJ2-2	TGTGCCAGCAGTTCTTTGGGATCCGGGGAGCTGTTTTTT	CASSSLGSGELFF